The rows below give T cell receptor beta chains drawn from one sample of a study of blood T cell repertoires in COVID-19. The repertoire was sequenced with immunoSEQ multiplex PCR; TCRdb's copy has only in-frame clones and lacks some. The sample records roughly 97,000 clones, approximately 90% being singletons. Sequenced: peripheral blood. These receptors were taken from a man aged 60 to 75 with acute or convalescent COVID-19. Each CDR3 is given with its conserved first and last residue. Fields, in order: D gene, clone size, J gene, V gene, CDR3 DNA, CDR3 protein. A D gene is named only where the DNA matches it firmly. Size values are once, few and many counts, or a class for expanded clones, and some rows have none.

TRBD1 - TRBJ1-5 TRBV6-6 TGTGCCAGCAGTCGACGGGCGGGACAGGGAACGGGCAATCAGCCCCAGCATTTT CASSRRAGQGTGNQPQHF
TRBD1 once TRBJ2-7 TRBV5-1 TGCGCCAGCAGTTCGGACAGGGGAAACTACGAGCAGTACTTC CASSSDRGNYEQYF
TRBD1 - TRBJ1-2 TRBV11-2 TGTGCCAGCAGCGCAGGACAGGGGGCCCTTAACTATGGCTACACCTTC CASSAGQGALNYGYTF
TRBD1 - TRBJ1-1 TRBV5-1 TGCGCCAGCAGCTTGGGGACAGGGGTTTTGAGCACTGAAGCTTTCTTT CASSLGTGVLSTEAFF
TRBD1 few TRBJ1-1 TRBV7-9 TGTGCCAGCAGTCGTCCGGGACAGGTGAACACTGAAGCTTTCTTT CASSRPGQVNTEAFF
TRBD1 - TRBJ1-2 TRBV27 TGTGCCAGCAGTTTTAGTTCCCCAGGGGGCCGAGGCTATGGCTACACCTTC CASSFSSPGGRGYGYTF
TRBD1 - TRBJ2-4 TRBV5-1 TGCGCCAGCAGCTTAGAAAATCCGGGACAGGGGTTTTCCAAAAACATTCAGTACTTC CASSLENPGQGFSKNIQYF
- - TRBJ2-1 TRBV3-1/TRBV3-2 TGTGCCAGCAGCCAAGGTCGGGGTGTAGTGGGTCTCTATGAGCAGTTCTTC CASSQGRGVVGLYEQFF
TRBD1 once TRBJ1-2 TRBV5-4 TGTGCCAGCAGCTTGCGTTCTGGACAGGGTACGGGTGGCTACACCTTC CASSLRSGQGTGGYTF
- - TRBJ1-3 TRBV19 TGTGCCAGTAGCGCGATCGACAGTACTGGAAACACCATATATTTT CASSAIDSTGNTIYF
- - TRBJ1-5 TRBV12-2 TGTGCAAGTCGCTTAGTAATTAGGGACACCATCAATCAGCCCCAGCATTTT CASRLVIRDTINQPQHF
TRBD1 - TRBJ1-5 TRBV27 TGTGCCAGCAGCCCACAGGGGAGCAATCAGCCCCAGCATTTT CASSPQGSNQPQHF
- - TRBJ1-2 TRBV6-2/TRBV6-3 TGTGCCAGCAGTCGTGGCACCTCCTATGGCTACACCTTC CASSRGTSYGYTF
TRBD1 - TRBJ1-1 TRBV2 TGTGCCAGCAGCCTACAGGGGAGAAGCACTGAAGCTTTCTTT CASSLQGRSTEAFF
- - TRBJ2-1 TRBV5-6 TGTGCCAGCAGCTTCGGGACTTTCTACAATGAGCAGTTCTTC CASSFGTFYNEQFF
- - TRBJ2-6 TRBV7-6 TGTGCCAGCAGCTCCCAAGTAGCTGGGGCCAACGTCCTGACTTTC CASSSQVAGANVLTF
TRBD1 - TRBJ2-2 TRBV5-4 TGTGCCAGCAGCACCCGACAGGGGTACACCGGGGAGCTGTTTTTT CASSTRQGYTGELFF
TRBD1 - TRBJ1-2 TRBV6-5 TGTGCCAGCCTGACAGGGGCCTATGGCTACACCTTC CASLTGAYGYTF
- - TRBJ1-5 TRBV3-1/TRBV3-2 TGTGCCAGCAGCCAGGGAGGGGGCAATCAGCCCCAGCATTTT CASSQGGGNQPQHF
TRBD1 - TRBJ2-2 TRBV5-1 TGCGCCAGCAGCCGGGACAGTGCACCGGGGGAGCTGTTTTTT CASSRDSAPGELFF
TRBD1 - TRBJ2-3 TRBV11-3 TGTGCCAGCAGCTTACAGACAGGGGGCTTGACAGATACGCAGTATTTT CASSLQTGGLTDTQYF
- - TRBJ1-1 TRBV7-9 TGTGCCAGCAGCTTAGTCGCCGAGGCTGAAGCTTTCTTT CASSLVAEAEAFF
- - TRBJ1-6 TRBV27 TGTGCCAGCAGTCCTGCAGGGTATAATTCACCCCTCCACTTT CASSPAGYNSPLHF
- - TRBJ2-3 TRBV5-1 TGCGCCAGCAGCCTGCCGTCCGGGGGCACAGATACGCAGTATTTT CASSLPSGGTDTQYF
TRBD2 - TRBJ2-3 TRBV19 TGTGCCAGTAGTCCTTGGACTAGCGGGGGATACACAGATACGCAGTATTTT CASSPWTSGGYTDTQYF
- - TRBJ1-1 TRBV5-1 TGCGCCAGCAGCCAAACCACCGACACACTGAACACTGAAGCTTTCTTT CASSQTTDTLNTEAFF
TRBD1 - TRBJ1-2 TRBV2 TGTGCCAGCAGTCGACAGGGGCTTGGCTACACCTTC CASSRQGLGYTF
- - TRBJ1-1 TRBV6-5 TGTGCCAGCAGATACTCTCGGGTTATGAACACTGAAGCTTTCTTT CASRYSRVMNTEAFF
- - TRBJ1-4 TRBV15 TGTGCCACCAGCCCCCGAGGGGGGGCTAATGAAAAACTGTTTTTT CATSPRGGANEKLFF
TRBD1 - TRBJ1-3 TRBV7-9 TGTGCCAGCAGCTTCCGGGACAGGGTGGCGGCTGGAAACACCATATATTTT CASSFRDRVAAGNTIYF
- - TRBJ2-7 TRBV11-2 TGTGCCAGCAGCTTCCCAACGGCCTACGAGCAGTACTTC CASSFPTAYEQYF
- - TRBJ1-2 TRBV27 TGTGCCAGCAGTTTCGTAGGGGATTCTGGCTACACCTTC CASSFVGDSGYTF
- - TRBJ1-1 TRBV5-8 TGTGCCAGCAGCTTGGTTCGGACTCTGAGCACTGAAGCTTTCTTT CASSLVRTLSTEAFF
TRBD1 - TRBJ2-5 TRBV7-9 TGTGCCAGCAGCTCAACAGGGGGCTCAGAGACCCAGTACTTC CASSSTGGSETQYF
TRBD1 - TRBJ1-6 TRBV5-4 TGTGCCAGCAGCACCCCGACAGGGGGCCGAAATTCACCCCTCCACTTT CASSTPTGGRNSPLHF
- - TRBJ2-4 TRBV11-2 TGTGCCAGCAGCTTACGCGTAGACAGTTACAAAAACATTCAGTACTTC CASSLRVDSYKNIQYF
TRBD1 - TRBJ1-2 TRBV15 TGTGCCACCAGCTCAGGGGGGACGGGGAACTATGGCTACACCTTC CATSSGGTGNYGYTF
TRBD1 - TRBJ1-1 TRBV7-9 TGTGCCAGCAGCGCAAGACAGGGACGCACTGAAGCTTTCTTT CASSARQGRTEAFF
TRBD1 - TRBJ2-3 TRBV5-1 TGCGCCAGCAGCCGAGGCCAGACAGGGAGCACAGATACGCAGTATTTT CASSRGQTGSTDTQYF
- - TRBJ1-4 TRBV6-5 TGTGCCAGCAGGACGCCCGGGGAGGAAAAACTGTTTTTT CASRTPGEEKLFF
- - TRBJ2-1 TRBV2 TGTGCCAGCGTGCGGACAAACTACAATGAGCAGTTCTTC CASVRTNYNEQFF
TRBD1 - TRBJ1-2 TRBV6-5 TGTGCCAGCAGGGGACAGGTGGTTGGCTACACCTTC CASRGQVVGYTF